These 18 T cell receptor beta chains were all obtained from the same sample, sequenced in a study of T cell clones after liver transplantation. Libraries were prepared by immunoSEQ multiplex PCR; TCRdb keeps only in-frame clonotypes and omits some of them. There are 35,000 to 45,000 clones in the sample; roughly 86% occur only once, and about 2.5% lies in the top ten. Here the sequenced sample was CD4+ T cells from blood, taken 24 months after liver transplant. The receptors derive from a human patient who received a liver transplant. Some T cells may trace back to the graft donor.

The rearrangement uses TRBV4-3 and TRBJ2-1; possibly TRBD2 for D (5 bases). Germline V gene lookup returns CDR1 LGHNA and CDR2 YSLEER. V lost 4 bases and J 5 bases, leaving 18 bases between the germline ends. This CDR3 comprises 16 residues. CDR3 amino acids: CASSPTPRRRHNEQFF. As DNA, the CDR3 is TGCGCCAGCAGCCCCACGCCGCGGAGGAGACACAATGAGCAGTTCTTC.

The chain recombines TRBV28 with TRBJ1-2, with D possibly TRBD1 on 5 matching bases. The CDR3 is made up of 14 amino acids. V was pared by 4 bases and J by 9 bases, with 18 bases between. Per the germline V gene, CDR1 is MDHEN and CDR2 is SYDVKM. For the CDR3, the DNA is TGTGCCAGCAGTTATCCCGGGACTACCAAACGCTACACCTTC. Translated, it gives CASSYPGTTKRYTF.

The chain carries TRBV6-1 and TRBJ1-5; D is unresolved. Trimming left V 7 bases short and J 4 bases short, with 14 bases between. The CDR3 loop spans 14 amino acids. CDR1 and CDR2 from the germline V gene are MNHNS and SASEGT. The CDR3 DNA sequence: TGTGCCAGCAAAGAAGGGAACGGTAATCAGCCCCAGCATTTT. Its translation: CASKEGNGNQPQHF.

The genes are TRBV18 and TRBJ1-1, with no clear D. Germline CDR1 reads KGHSH; CDR2 reads LQKENI. This CDR3 contains 13 residues. With 6 bases removed from V and 1 base from J, the gap between germline ends came to 9 bases. CDR3 bases: TGTGCCAGCTCCCCTGGAGAGAACACTGAAGCTTTCTTT. Translation: CASSPGENTEAFF.

The chain combines TRBV6-6 with TRBJ2-7; TRBD1 is a possible D gene (6 bases). The CDR3 loop spans 14 amino acids. V was pared by 2 bases and J by 6 bases, with 14 bases between. CDR1 is MNHNY and CDR2 is SVGAGI in the germline V gene (reference sequence). CDR3 protein: CASSYPGALREQYF. The CDR3, as DNA: TGTGCCAGCAGTTACCCAGGGGCCCTTCGCGAGCAGTACTTC.

The CDR3 DNA reads as TGTGCCAGCAGTGTCCCCGCAGGGGTCGCGGGCTACACCTTC. Protein product: CASSVPAGVAGYTF. V gene TRBV28 combines with J gene TRBJ1-2; D is possibly TRBD1 (6 bases). V was cut by 5 bases and J by 8 bases, with 18 bases left in between. This CDR3 region has 14 residues. Germline assignment: CDR1 MDHEN and CDR2 SYDVKM.

The rearrangement uses TRBV7-9 and TRBJ1-1; TRBD1 might be the D (6 bases). Germline V CDR1 and CDR2: SEHNR, FQNEAQ (reference sequence). Trimming stripped 5 bases from V and 0 bases from J, with 16 bases between. This CDR3 is built from 16 residues. The CDR3 nucleotides are TGTGCCAGCAGCCAAACAACGGGGGCGATGAACACTGAAGCTTTCTTT. The encoded protein is CASSQTTGAMNTEAFF. The full variable domain, completed using reference TRBV7-9 and TRBJ1-1, is DTGVSQNPRHKITKRGQNVTFRCDPISEHNRLYWYRQTLGQGPEFLTYFQNEAQLEKSRLLSDRFSAERPKGSFSTLEIQRTEQGDSAMYLCASSQTTGAMNTEAFFGQGTRLTVV.

This clone was counted only a few times. The V gene is TRBV4-1, the J gene TRBJ2-1, with no clear D. Deletions cut 0 bases from V and 0 bases from J, with 6 bases between. Germline values: CDR1 MGHRA, CDR2 YSYEKL. This CDR3 comprises 15 residues. The CDR3 DNA reads as TGCGCCAGCAGCCAAGACGCTTTCTCCTACAATGAGCAGTTCTTC. Translating gives CASSQDAFSYNEQFF.

The chain employs TRBV18 and TRBJ2-3, with D unclear. The CDR3 loop spans 15 amino acids. Looked up from germline, CDR1 is KGHSH and CDR2 is LQKENI. Trimming cost V 2 bases and J 6 bases, with 15 bases left between them. The CDR3 loop reads CASSPSKGAGDTQYF. DNA of the CDR3: TGTGCCAGCTCACCATCGAAAGGCGCTGGGGATACGCAGTATTTT.

The chain carries TRBV4-2 and TRBJ2-3; the D gene is possibly TRBD1 (6 bases). Per germline, CDR1 LGHNA and CDR2 YNFKEQ. V lost 6 bases to trimming and J lost 2 bases, with 12 bases between them. This CDR3 region has 14 residues. CDR3 residues: CASRGTPHTDTQYF. CDR3 nucleotides: TGTGCCAGCAGGGGGACACCACACACAGATACGCAGTATTTT.

Only one count was recorded for this clone. This rearrangement joins TRBV4-1 to TRBJ1-2; D gene unclear. Germline CDR1 and CDR2: MGHRA and YSYEKL. The CDR3 has 15 amino acids. V gave up 1 base and J gave up 8 bases, with 17 bases separating them. The CDR3 region has the DNA TGCGCCAGCAGCCAAGCAAGCCAGTCAGTATACGGCTACACCTTC. It yields the protein CASSQASQSVYGYTF.

CDR3 nucleotides: TGTGCCAGCAGCGGGCGGACAGAAGGACGGAATGAAAAACTGTTTTTT. This gives the protein CASSGRTEGRNEKLFF. The rearrangement uses TRBV11-2 and TRBJ1-4; D is possibly TRBD1 (6 bases). This CDR3 has 16 amino acids. Deletions cut 5 bases from V and 5 bases from J, with 18 bases between. Germline lookup yields CDR1 SGHAT and CDR2 FQNNGV.

The rearrangement uses TRBV19 and TRBJ2-4, with TRBD1 matching over 8 bases. This CDR3 comprises 17 residues. Germline V gives CDR1 LNHDA, CDR2 SQIVND (reference sequence). V lost 9 bases to trimming and J lost 1 base; unmatched junction nucleotides: 14. The CDR3 spells CASTDRGRFLAKNIQYF. DNA for the CDR3: TGTGCCAGCACCGACAGGGGTCGTTTCCTGGCCAAAAACATTCAGTACTTC.

The rearrangement uses TRBV20-1 and TRBJ1-4; D gene ambiguous. The germline V gene has CDR1 DFQATT and CDR2 SNEGSKA (reference sequence). Trimming removed 6 bases from V and 5 bases from J, with 7 bases in between. This CDR3 region has 11 residues. The CDR3 protein is CSARRNEKLFF. DNA of the CDR3: TGCAGTGCCAGGAGGAATGAAAAACTGTTTTTT.

The chain carries TRBV28 and TRBJ1-5; 10 bases match TRBD1. Germline CDR1 is MDHEN and CDR2 is SYDVKM. The CDR3 loop spans 14 amino acids. V lost 6 bases to trimming and J lost 4 bases; unmatched junction nucleotides: 3. CDR3 protein: CASRTGGPNQPQHF. Here the CDR3 DNA reads TGTGCCAGCAGGACAGGGGGCCCGAATCAGCCCCAGCATTTT.

A few counts support this clone. CDR3 amino acids: CASSPILDEQYF. DNA for the CDR3: TGTGCCAGCAGCCCAATATTGGACGAGCAGTACTTC. The chain has TRBV7-6 and TRBJ2-7; D not resolved. The V end lost 5 bases, the J end lost 5 bases, and 10 bases lay between the germline ends. The CDR3 is 12 amino acids. The germline V gene encodes CDR1 SGHVS and CDR2 FNYEAQ.

The chain couples TRBV25-1 to TRBJ2-7; D unclear. This CDR3 is built from 12 residues. The germline V gene encodes CDR1 MGHDK and CDR2 SYGVNS. Trimming cost V 5 bases and J 3 bases, with 8 bases left between them. The CDR3 region is CASSSLGYEQYF. CDR3 nucleotide sequence: TGTGCCAGCAGTTCCCTAGGCTACGAGCAGTACTTC.

This chain joins TRBV5-1 and TRBJ2-2, with 7 bases matching TRBD1. The CDR3 is made up of 13 amino acids. CDR1 and CDR2 (germline): SGHRS, YFSETQ. V shed 7 bases and J 1 base; nucleotides not matched to a gene: 1. In nucleotides, the CDR3 is TGCGCCAGCCACAGGGGGAACACCGGGGAGCTGTTTTTT. It is translated as CASHRGNTGELFF.